A single sample is the source of the 28 T cell receptor beta chains below, sequenced in a study of blood T cell repertoires in COVID-19. The table came from immunoSEQ multiplex PCR; TCRdb's copy has only in-frame clones and leaves some out. This table has about 310,000 clones, around 90% appearing once. Sequenced input: peripheral blood. The receptors were gathered from a man aged 18 to 30 with active or convalescent COVID-19.

The rearrangement links TRBV2 to TRBJ1-3; D may be TRBD1 (6 bases). Germline loops: CDR1 SNHLY, CDR2 FYNNEI. V lost 6 bases to trimming and J lost 0 bases, with 12 bases between them. This CDR3 region has 15 residues. CDR3 DNA: TGTGCCAGCAGCCTGAGGGGGAACTCTGGAAACACCATATATTTT. Residues: CASSLRGNSGNTIYF.

This sequence joins TRBV10-3 and TRBJ2-3; 7 bases fit TRBD1. Trimming at V came to 6 bases and at J to 3 bases, leaving 3 bases not matched to a gene. This CDR3 comprises 13 residues. From germline, CDR1 is ENHRY and CDR2 SYGVKD. DNA for the CDR3: TGTGCCATCAGCGGGACAGTTACAGATACGCAGTATTTT. This encodes CAISGTVTDTQYF.

The genes are TRBV4-1 and TRBJ1-2; 8 nucleotides align to TRBD1. CDR3 length equals 15 residues. Trimming removed 4 bases from V and 2 bases from J; junction bases left unmatched: 6. Per germline, CDR1 MGHRA and CDR2 YSYEKL. CDR3 sequence (DNA): TGCGCCAGCAGCCCAGGGGGACAGGCCAACTATGGCTACACCTTC. It translates to CASSPGGQANYGYTF.

The chain couples TRBV2 to TRBJ1-2; maybe TRBD1 (5 bases). The CDR3 is made up of 13 amino acids. Germline V gives CDR1 SNHLY, CDR2 FYNNEI. V was clipped by 9 bases and J by 1 base, with 12 bases between them. CDR3 protein: CASHKTDNYGYTF. CDR3 DNA sequence: TGTGCCAGTCATAAGACAGATAACTATGGCTACACCTTC. Together with reference TRBV2 and TRBJ1-2, the CDR3 gives the full variable domain: EPEVTQTPSHQVTQMGQEVILRCVPISNHLYFYWYRQILGQKVEFLVSFYNNEISEKSEIFDDQFSVERPDGSNFTLKIRSTKLEDSAMYFCASHKTDNYGYTFGSGTRLTVV.

This clone was seen only once. The chain recombines TRBV27 with TRBJ2-2, with 8 positions matching TRBD1. This CDR3 comprises 16 residues. Germline values: CDR1 MNHEY, CDR2 SMNVEV (reference sequence). The ends lost 6 bases at V and 1 base at J; junction bases unmatched: 7. In DNA, the CDR3 is TGTGCCAGCAGAACAGGGGGACAATGGAACACCGGGGAGCTGTTTTTT. Translated: CASRTGGQWNTGELFF.

This clone appeared a single time. The rearrangement joins TRBV7-9 to TRBJ2-7; 10 bases agree with TRBD1. Trimming removed 5 bases from V and 5 bases from J; junction bases left unmatched: 12. The germline V gene has CDR1 SEHNR and CDR2 FQNEAQ (reference sequence). This CDR3 contains 16 residues. CDR3 loop: CASSTPPGQGLNEQYF. In DNA form, the CDR3 reads TGTGCCAGCAGCACACCTCCGGGACAGGGGCTCAACGAGCAGTACTTC. The whole variable domain, remainder taken from reference TRBV7-9 and TRBJ2-7, is DTGVSQNPRHKITKRGQNVTFRCDPISEHNRLYWYRQTLGQGPEFLTYFQNEAQLEKSRLLSDRFSAERPKGSFSTLEIQRTEQGDSAMYLCASSTPPGQGLNEQYFGPGTRLTVT.

This clone was found once. The V and J genes are TRBV5-1 and TRBJ1-4; TRBD1 matches 8 bases. In germline, CDR1 is SGHRS, CDR2 YFSETQ. Trimming removed 4 bases from V and 8 bases from J; junction bases left unmatched: 7. This CDR3 spans 14 amino acids. The CDR3 here is CASSEGQAGEKLFF. The CDR3 DNA reads as TGCGCCAGCAGCGAGGGACAGGCCGGGGAAAAACTGTTTTTT.

The chain employs TRBV11-3 and TRBJ2-1; 8 nucleotides line up with TRBD1. This CDR3 region has 13 residues. V shed 5 bases and J 8 bases; nucleotides not matched to a gene: 5. CDR1 and CDR2 (germline): SGHNT, YENEEA. The CDR3: CASSGQGRDEQFF. The CDR3 region has the DNA TGTGCCAGCAGCGGACAGGGAAGGGATGAGCAGTTCTTC.

The chain joins TRBV6-5 to TRBJ2-7; tentative D call: TRBD1 (6 bases). V lost 4 bases and J 2 bases, leaving 12 bases between the germline ends. Per the germline V gene, CDR1 is MNHEY and CDR2 is SVGAGI. The CDR3 spans 14 residues. CDR3 nucleotides: TGTGCCAGCAGTTCCGTACAGGGTACCTACGAGCAGTACTTC. This gives the protein CASSSVQGTYEQYF.

This rearrangement joins TRBV7-8 to TRBJ1-2, with TRBD1 matching over 7 bases. CDR3 length: 16 amino acids. J lost 8 bases, V lost 1 base, and 13 bases had no gene match. Germline V gene lookup returns CDR1 SGHVS and CDR2 FQNEAQ. The CDR3 spells CASSLGTGAFELGYTF. CDR3 nucleotide sequence: TGTGCCAGCAGCTTAGGCACAGGGGCCTTCGAACTAGGCTACACCTTC. The full variable domain, in which reference TRBV7-8 and TRBJ1-2 provide the parts outside the CDR3, is GAGVSQSPRYKVAKRGQDVALRCDPISGHVSLFWYQQALGQGPEFLTYFQNEAQLDKSGLPSDRFFAERPEGSVSTLKIQRTQQEDSAVYLCASSLGTGAFELGYTFGSGTRLTVV.

V and J are TRBV27 and TRBJ2-7; TRBD1 might be the D (5 bases). The CDR3 is 13 amino acids. Per germline, CDR1 MNHEY and CDR2 SMNVEV (reference sequence). Deletions cut 6 bases from V and 0 bases from J, with 9 bases between. CDR3 sequence reads: CASSPTVSYEQYF. The DNA for the CDR3 is TGTGCCAGCAGCCCGACAGTCTCCTACGAGCAGTACTTC.

This clone was counted a single time. The V and J genes are TRBV1 and TRBJ2-4; the D call in the table, TRBD1, was not verified against the DNA. TRBV1 is shown as a pseudogene. The CDR3 loop spans 15 amino acids. The CDR3 sequence is CTSSQGGQSKNIQYF. The CDR3 DNA reads TGCACCAGCAGCCAAGGGGGACAGAGCAAAAACATTCAGTACTTC.

The chain couples TRBV28 to TRBJ2-1, with D perhaps TRBD2 (6 bases). V lost 1 base and J 0 bases, leaving 16 bases between the germline ends. Germline V lookup: CDR1 MDHEN, CDR2 SYDVKM. The CDR3 covers 18 residues. CDR3 in DNA: TGTGCCAGCAGTTTATACTCAGGGCGGGATAGCTCCTACAATGAGCAGTTCTTC. Residues: CASSLYSGRDSSYNEQFF.

This clone was observed a handful of times. The chain carries TRBV4-1 and TRBJ1-2; 8 bases agree with TRBD1. J was trimmed by 7 bases and V by 2 bases; bases with no gene match: 6. CDR1 is MGHRA and CDR2 is YSYEKL in the germline V gene. The CDR3 is 14 amino acids. CDR3 in amino acids: CASSQTDRVVGYTF. As DNA, the CDR3 is TGCGCCAGCAGCCAAACGGACAGGGTCGTTGGCTACACCTTC.

The V gene is TRBV5-4, the J gene TRBJ2-7; 7 bases fit TRBD1. In germline, CDR1 is SGHNT, CDR2 YYREEE (reference sequence). V lost 4 bases to trimming and J lost 4 bases; unmatched junction nucleotides: 8. The CDR3 is 14 amino acids. The CDR3 reads CASSQDRAQYEQYF. For the CDR3, the DNA is TGTGCCAGCAGCCAAGACAGGGCTCAATACGAGCAGTACTTC.

CDR3 nucleotides: TGTGCCAGCAGCCTACGAAGTACTAGCGGGGGCTACGAGCAGTACTTC. This sequence encodes CASSLRSTSGGYEQYF. The gene calls are TRBV7-8 and TRBJ2-7; 11 bases are shared with TRBD2. There are 16 residues in the CDR3. Germline loops: CDR1 SGHVS, CDR2 FQNEAQ. V gave up 5 bases and J gave up 3 bases; unmatched junction bases: 9. Combining the CDR3 with reference TRBV7-8 and TRBJ2-7 gives the whole variable domain GAGVSQSPRYKVAKRGQDVALRCDPISGHVSLFWYQQALGQGPEFLTYFQNEAQLDKSGLPSDRFFAERPEGSVSTLKIQRTQQEDSAVYLCASSLRSTSGGYEQYFGPGTRLTVT.

This clone was detected a few times. V and J are TRBV28 and TRBJ2-7; 10 positions agree with TRBD2. With V trimmed by 4 bases and J by 5 bases, 5 bases remained unmatched. This CDR3 is built from 14 residues. Germline CDR1 is MDHEN and CDR2 is SYDVKM. CDR3 coding DNA: TGTGCCAGCAGTTCCCCTAGCGGGAGACACGAGCAGTACTTC. Protein: CASSSPSGRHEQYF.

J is TRBJ2-1 and V is TRBV27, with TRBD2 matching over 14 bases. Germline V lookup: CDR1 MNHEY, CDR2 SMNVEV (reference sequence). This CDR3 has 17 amino acids. Trimming cost V 6 bases and J 9 bases; bases outside gene matches: 13. In DNA form, the CDR3 reads TGTGCCAGCAGGACAGGGTTGGGACTAGCGGGAGACAGTGAGCAGTTCTTC. Translation gives CASRTGLGLAGDSEQFF.

This rearrangement joins TRBV19 to TRBJ2-2; 10 nucleotides align to TRBD2. The CDR3 has 18 amino acids. The junction had 11 bases not matched to a gene; V was cut back by 0 bases and J by 7 bases. CDR1 LNHDA and CDR2 SQIVND come from the germline V gene (reference sequence). CDR3: CASSIDSLAGVVDGELFF. The CDR3 bases are TGTGCCAGTAGTATAGATTCGCTAGCGGGAGTCGTGGACGGGGAGCTGTTTTTT.

This chain uses TRBV28 with TRBJ2-7; D gene ambiguous. Germline V lookup: CDR1 MDHEN, CDR2 SYDVKM. The CDR3 totals 14 residues. Trimming shortened V by 2 bases and J by 2 bases, and 10 bases separated the two germline ends. CDR3 protein: CASSLQGQAYEQYF. CDR3 DNA: TGTGCCAGCAGTTTACAAGGTCAGGCCTACGAGCAGTACTTC.

The chain carries TRBV9 and TRBJ1-4, with 7 bases that match TRBD1. V was pared by 4 bases and J by 3 bases, with 9 bases of the junction left unmatched. This CDR3 comprises 16 residues. Germline CDR1 and CDR2: SGDLS and YYNGEE. The CDR3, as DNA: TGTGCCAGCAGCATTAGGGGAGACAGGGCTAATGAAAAACTGTTTTTT. It translates to CASSIRGDRANEKLFF.

This chain joins TRBV6-5 and TRBJ1-2; 8 bases line up with TRBD1. Germline CDR1 MNHEY, CDR2 SVGAGI. V lost 6 bases to trimming and J lost 8 bases; unmatched junction nucleotides: 14. The CDR3 has 15 residues. The CDR3 loop reads CASSATRQGSAGYTF. DNA of the CDR3: TGTGCCAGCAGCGCAACCCGACAGGGGTCGGCCGGCTACACCTTC.

DNA of the CDR3: TGTGCCAGCAGTATACGGGGGGAAGAACAGTTCTTC. It encodes CASSIRGEEQFF. This chain connects TRBV6-4 to TRBJ2-1, with 7 positions matching TRBD2. The junction had 8 bases not matched to a gene; V was cut back by 5 bases and J by 13 bases. Germline values: CDR1 MRHNA, CDR2 SNTAGT. There are 12 residues in the CDR3.

The chain links TRBV10-3 to TRBJ1-2, with 10 bases lining up with TRBD1. The germline gives CDR1 ENHRY, CDR2 SYGVKD. With 7 bases clipped from V and 8 bases from J, the junction kept 13 bases outside the gene matches. CDR3 size: 15 residues. Here the CDR3 reads CAITPTGGERSGYTF. The CDR3 DNA reads as TGTGCCATCACCCCGACAGGGGGCGAGCGGTCCGGCTACACCTTC.

The chain couples TRBV29-1 to TRBJ2-2; 7 nucleotides agree with TRBD2. Germline V gives CDR1 SQVTM, CDR2 ANQGSEA. This CDR3 contains 13 residues. V was clipped by 6 bases and J by 6 bases; unmatched bases: 7. Here the CDR3 DNA reads TGCAGCGTCGACGGACTAGTCGCCGGGGAGCTGTTTTTT. It translates to CSVDGLVAGELFF.

This clone was observed a single time. This sequence joins TRBV3-1 (or the pseudogene TRBV3-2) and TRBJ2-7; 9 bases agree with TRBD2. Germline loops: CDR1 LGHDT, CDR2 YNNKEL (reference sequence). This CDR3 contains 15 residues. Trimming at V came to 1 base and at J to 9 bases, leaving 10 bases not matched to a gene. CDR3 region: CASSQGASGARRQYF. The CDR3 DNA reads as TGTGCCAGCAGCCAAGGCGCTAGCGGGGCCCGTAGGCAGTACTTC.

The chain carries TRBV15 and TRBJ1-2, with D perhaps matching TRBD1 (5 bases). The CDR3 contains 14 residues. The V gene lost 1 base and the J gene lost 3 bases, with 9 bases spanning the gap. Germline V gene lookup returns CDR1 LNHNV and CDR2 YYDKDF (reference sequence). CDR3 nucleotides: TGTGCCACCAGCAGAGGGCGGGGGGACTATGGCTACACCTTC. Its translation is CATSRGRGDYGYTF.

The rearrangement joins TRBV28 to TRBJ1-2; D unresolved. Trimming pared 4 bases from V and 7 bases from J, leaving 7 bases between. Germline CDR1 is MDHEN and CDR2 is SYDVKM. This CDR3 has 11 amino acids. The CDR3 DNA reads TGTGCCAGCAGTTGGAGCGGTGGCTACACCTTC. It yields the protein CASSWSGGYTF.